Shown below are 5 T cell receptor beta chains from a single sample sequenced in a study of blood T cell repertoires in COVID-19. Measured with immunoSEQ multiplex PCR; TCRdb has only the in-frame clones, and not every one. The sample contains 250,000 or so clones, about 86% of which appear only once. Sequenced sample: peripheral blood. These TCRs come from a man older than 75 with acute or convalescent COVID-19.

The chain combines TRBV19 with TRBJ2-7; 7 positions match TRBD1. J was trimmed by 1 base and V by 5 bases; bases with no gene match: 2. Looked up from germline, CDR1 is LNHDA and CDR2 is SQIVND (reference sequence). This CDR3 spans 13 amino acids. The CDR3 bases are TGTGCCAGTAGTGGGACAGCTTCCTACGAGCAGTACTTC. Translating it yields CASSGTASYEQYF.

On this clone itself: Different DNA sequences within this sample yield the same CDR3. The V gene is TRBV7-2, the J gene TRBJ2-7; 7 bases line up with TRBD1. Germline CDR1 and CDR2: SGHTA and FQGNSA. The CDR3 spans 13 residues. J was trimmed by 6 bases and V by 5 bases; bases with no gene match: 7. CDR3 bases: TGTGCCAGCAGCCCTAGACAGGGTGGCGAGCAGTACTTC. The encoded protein is CASSPRQGGEQYF.

The rearrangement links TRBV14 to TRBJ2-6; D is ambiguous. The CDR3 is 14 residues long. CDR1 and CDR2 from the germline V gene are SGHDN and FVKESK. V dropped 2 bases and J dropped 4 bases, with 6 bases sitting between them. CDR3 sequence: CASSQQWGANVLTF. The CDR3 nucleotides are TGTGCCAGCAGCCAACAGTGGGGGGCCAACGTCCTGACTTTC.

The V gene is TRBV7-6, the J gene TRBJ1-4, with TRBD1 matching 7 bases. The CDR3 is 15 residues long. CDR1 is SGHVS, CDR2 FNYEAQ, per germline. J gave up 4 bases and V 5 bases, and 7 bases lay outside the gene matches. The CDR3 DNA sequence: TGTGCCAGCAGCACCAGACAGGGCGGTAATGAAAAACTGTTTTTT. Amino acid sequence: CASSTRQGGNEKLFF.

As to this clone: Other nucleotide sequences in the sample specify the same CDR3. The chain recombines TRBV3-1 (or the pseudogene TRBV3-2) with TRBJ1-5, with 8 bases matching TRBD1. With V trimmed by 3 bases and J by 4 bases, 5 bases remained unmatched. CDR1 is LGHDT and CDR2 is YNNKEL in the germline V gene (reference sequence). This CDR3 spans 15 amino acids. The DNA of the CDR3 is TGTGCCAGCAGCCAGGGTGGACAGGGAAATCAGCCCCAGCATTTT. Protein product: CASSQGGQGNQPQHF.